This TCR beta chain came from a study of response to subunit inactivated influenza vaccine. Broader study findings: The authors suggested that few new T cells are recruited per seasonal influenza vaccination.

TCRdb reprocessed the RT-PCR reads with MiXCR, giving one entry per CDR3 protein. Seen here are hundreds of thousands of distinct CDR3 sequences, roughly 13% observed once, and the top ten hold 6% to 7%. Concerning this clonotype: What it binds is not known.

Germline V gene data show CDR1 as SQVTM and CDR2 as ANQGSEA. Trimming took off 4 bases at V and 2 bases at J, with 6 bases between the two ends. The CDR3 spans 11 residues. The receptor was isolated from a man in his fifties who received an inactivated influenza vaccine. The sequencing used PBMCs from blood, collected about 14 days before vaccination. V usage is TRBV29-1 and J usage is TRBJ2-7, with unresolved D. DNA of the CDR3: TGCAGCGTTGCAGAAGCCTACGAGCAGTACTTC. Encoded protein: CSVAEAYEQYF.